The entry below gives a single T cell receptor (beta chain) sequence along with its context. Its antigen remains unidentified. Germline CDR1 is SGHTS and CDR2 is YDEGEE. The CDR3 covers 17 residues. V gave up 0 bases and J gave up 4 bases; unmatched junction bases: 7. Using RNA transcripts as the source, TCR beta CDR3 regions were amplified. TCR CDR3 regions were first amplified by RT-PCR with HTBI primers. TCRdb analysed the multiplex PCR reads with MiXCR anew, one entry per CDR3 protein. This table has around 380,000 distinct CDR3 sequences, about 13% appearing once. This sample stems from a study of T cells in Graves' hyperthyroidism and ophthalmopathy. Study-wide context: Staff took peripheral blood when the initial diagnosis was made, before any treatment began. Overall study results and limits: Onset of ophthalmopathy came a median around 7.1 months after the model predicted it. Using 13 V-J features, a model discriminated ophthalmopathy from stable hyperthyroidism.

Participants, patients aged 18 to 65, had newly diagnosed hyperthyroidism with a duration under 2 months. The V and J genes are TRBV5-8 and TRBJ2-1; 10 nucleotides match TRBD2. The sample taken for sequencing was blood. The TCR originated in a man aged 30-40 years with Graves' hyperthyroidism that later progressed to Graves' ophthalmopathy. The CDR3 DNA is TGTGCCAGCAGCTTGGAAATAGCGGGGGGCCAATACAATGAGCAGTTCTTC. Translation: CASSLEIAGGQYNEQFF.